These 22 T cell receptor beta chains originate from one sample sequenced in a study of cytomegalovirus exposure and HLA in healthy donors. A multiplex PCR was run with 60 Vbeta primers and 13 Jbeta primers. The protocol was immunoSEQ multiplex PCR, while the TCRdb copy is restricted to in-frame clones and leaves out a portion. The data contain hundreds of thousands of clones, around 83% of them singletons. The sequenced material came from PBMCs. These receptors all come from a girl aged 10-17 years in good health and CMV-seronegative.

This chain uses TRBV7-9 with TRBJ1-5; TRBD1 matches at 10 bases. CDR3 length equals 19 residues. The germline V gene has CDR1 SEHNR and CDR2 FQNEAQ (reference sequence). V was pared by 4 bases and J by 5 bases, with 17 bases of the junction left unmatched. This CDR3 is CASSYAGTGEALGDQPQHF. CDR3 sequence (DNA): TGTGCCAGCAGCTACGCCGGGACAGGGGAAGCATTAGGGGATCAGCCCCAGCATTTT.

The gene calls are TRBV28 and TRBJ2-7; 12 positions agree with TRBD1. The CDR3 totals 15 residues. The V gene end was trimmed by 3 bases and the J gene end by 2 bases; junction bases not matched to a gene: 2. Germline CDR1 is MDHEN and CDR2 is SYDVKM. The DNA of the CDR3 is TGTGCCAGCAGTTTTGGGACAGGGGGCACCTACGAGCAGTACTTC. Its protein product is CASSFGTGGTYEQYF.

The chain couples TRBV18 to TRBJ2-1; 8 nucleotides align to TRBD1. The germline CDR1 and CDR2 sequences are KGHSH and LQKENI. Germline trimming cut 6 bases from V and 3 bases from J; bases unmatched to any gene: 7. The CDR3 sequence is 15 residues long. DNA of the CDR3: TGTGCCAGCTCCCGTGGGACAGGAGACTACAATGAGCAGTTCTTC. Encoded protein: CASSRGTGDYNEQFF.

CDR3 in DNA: TGTGCCACCCGTGACCGGACTAGCGGGCCTACCGGGGAGCTGTTTTTT. It translates to CATRDRTSGPTGELFF. The chain employs TRBV18 and TRBJ2-2; TRBD2 agrees at 11 bases. The length of the CDR3 is 16 residues. Germline V gene lookup returns CDR1 KGHSH and CDR2 LQKENI. Trimming at V came to 10 bases and at J to 5 bases, leaving 12 bases not matched to a gene.

The CDR3, as DNA: TGTGCCATCCGAAGCCAGGGGGCAGGGGAAAAACTGTTTTTT. Protein: CAIRSQGAGEKLFF. J is TRBJ1-4 and V is TRBV10-3, with TRBD1 identical over 8 bases. The CDR3 loop spans 14 amino acids. The J segment lost 8 bases and the V segment lost 8 bases, leaving 10 bases of the junction unmatched. Germline lookup yields CDR1 ENHRY and CDR2 SYGVKD.

This chain links TRBV12-2 with TRBJ1-2. TRBV12-2 is classified as a pseudogene. This CDR3 spans 16 amino acids. The CDR3 sequence is CASRLRPRVSVRGYTF. For the CDR3, the DNA is TGTGCAAGTCGCTTGAGGCCGCGGGTTTCCGTACGCGGCTACACCTTC.

The V gene is TRBV27, the J gene TRBJ2-7; TRBD1 agrees at 8 bases. This CDR3 comprises 15 residues. The V gene end was trimmed by 7 bases and the J gene end by 5 bases; junction bases not matched to a gene: 13. CDR1 is MNHEY, CDR2 SMNVEV, per germline (reference sequence). The CDR3 DNA reads as TGTGCCAGCACCAAGACAGGGGCCCGAGTCCACGAGCAGTACTTC. The encoded protein is CASTKTGARVHEQYF.

This clone was detected only once. V usage is TRBV7-9 and J usage is TRBJ1-1; D is possibly TRBD1 (6 bases). The germline V gene encodes CDR1 SEHNR and CDR2 FQNEAQ (reference sequence). This CDR3 spans 12 amino acids. The V end lost 6 bases, the J end lost 8 bases, and 13 bases lay between the germline ends. The CDR3 coding sequence is TGTGCCAGCAGTCTGGGGGCAGGGGAAGCTTTCTTT. This encodes CASSLGAGEAFF.

This chain joins TRBV7-9 and TRBJ1-1, with D maybe TRBD1 (6 bases). Trimming took off 4 bases at V and 3 bases at J, with 9 bases between the two ends. Germline-derived CDR1 and CDR2 are SEHNR and FQNEAQ (reference sequence). The CDR3 has 13 residues. CDR3 nucleotide sequence: TGTGCCAGCAGCTCGCAGGGGTACACTGAAGCTTTCTTT. Translated: CASSSQGYTEAFF. Complete variable domain (other parts from reference TRBV7-9 and TRBJ1-1): DTGVSQNPRHKITKRGQNVTFRCDPISEHNRLYWYRQTLGQGPEFLTYFQNEAQLEKSRLLSDRFSAERPKGSFSTLEIQRTEQGDSAMYLCASSSQGYTEAFFGQGTRLTVV.

The chain couples TRBV19 to TRBJ1-3; 8 bases fit TRBD1. There are 16 residues in the CDR3. The V and J ends lost 7 bases and 2 bases, in that order; junction bases with no gene match: 10. Germline loops: CDR1 LNHDA, CDR2 SQIVND (reference sequence). The CDR3 coding sequence is TGTGCCAGTACCTCGGGACAGGACTTTACTGGAAACACCATATATTTT. Its protein product is CASTSGQDFTGNTIYF. Full variable domain (outside the CDR3, taken from reference TRBV19 and TRBJ1-3): DGGITQSPKYLFRKEGQNVTLSCEQNLNHDAMYWYRQDPGQGLRLIYYSQIVNDFQKGDIAEGYSVSREKKESFPLTVTSAQKNPTAFYLCASTSGQDFTGNTIYFGEGSWLTVV.

The gene calls are TRBV7-3 and TRBJ1-1, with TRBD1 identical over 7 bases. V lost 4 bases, J lost 3 bases, and 5 bases stayed unmatched. Per germline, CDR1 SGHTA and CDR2 FQGTGA. This CDR3 is built from 14 residues. CDR3 nucleotides: TGTGCCAGCAGCTACCACACAGGGGACACTGAAGCTTTCTTT. This encodes CASSYHTGDTEAFF.

The V call is TRBV5-1, the J call TRBJ1-6, with no clear D. The germline V and J ends were trimmed by 1 base and 8 bases, with 10 bases remaining between them. The germline V gene encodes CDR1 SGHRS and CDR2 YFSETQ. The CDR3 loop spans 14 amino acids. Here the CDR3 DNA reads TGCGCCAGCAGCTTGCACAGTACAGATTCACCCCTCCACTTT. Its protein is CASSLHSTDSPLHF.

For the CDR3, the DNA is TGCAGCGTTGATCTAGTGGCCTTCCCTAGCACAGATACGCAGTATTTT. Amino acid sequence: CSVDLVAFPSTDTQYF. The chain links TRBV29-1 to TRBJ2-3; no definite D call. Per the germline V gene, CDR1 is SQVTM and CDR2 is ANQGSEA. V lost 3 bases to trimming and J lost 0 bases, with 16 bases between them. The length of the CDR3 is 16 residues.

The chain employs TRBV7-9 and TRBJ2-3; 9 nucleotides match TRBD2. The trim removed 0 bases at V and 2 bases at J, leaving 6 bases unmatched. The CDR3 spans 17 residues. In germline, CDR1 is SEHNR, CDR2 FQNEAQ (reference sequence). Here the CDR3 reads CASSLAPAGGATDTQYF. In nucleotides, the CDR3 is TGTGCCAGCAGCTTAGCACCAGCGGGGGGCGCCACAGATACGCAGTATTTT.

The CDR3 region is CASSLNNYGEQFF. The CDR3 DNA reads TGTGCCAGCAGCTTGAATAACTACGGTGAGCAGTTCTTC. V gene TRBV7-8 combines with J gene TRBJ2-1, with no clear D. V dropped 3 bases and J dropped 9 bases, with 12 bases sitting between them. Germline assignment: CDR1 SGHVS and CDR2 FQNEAQ. This CDR3 is 13 amino acids long.

The chain has TRBV18 and TRBJ1-2; TRBD1 aligns across 10 bases. V was pared by 2 bases and J by 6 bases, with 3 bases of the junction left unmatched. The CDR3 is 14 amino acids. Germline V gives CDR1 KGHSH, CDR2 LQKENI. CDR3: CASSPSTGGDGYTF. CDR3 nucleotide sequence: TGTGCCAGCTCACCATCGACAGGGGGCGATGGCTACACCTTC.

This chain uses TRBV19 with TRBJ2-1; 8 nucleotides match TRBD1. V dropped 1 base and J dropped 6; count of bases not matched to a gene: 5. Germline V gives CDR1 LNHDA, CDR2 SQIVND (reference sequence). The length of the CDR3 is 15 residues. The CDR3 coding sequence is TGTGCCAGTAGTATAGTGGCAGGGGGCTTCAATGAGCAGTTCTTC. Protein sequence: CASSIVAGGFNEQFF.

The chain's CDR3 is CASSQGEPWNEQFF. CDR3 nucleotide sequence: TGCGCCAGCAGCCAAGGTGAGCCGTGGAATGAGCAGTTCTTC. This sequence joins TRBV4-1 and TRBJ2-1; D is uncertain. The CDR3 contains 14 residues. Looked up from germline, CDR1 is MGHRA and CDR2 is YSYEKL. V was trimmed by 1 base and J by 7 bases, leaving 11 bases between them.

Written as DNA, the CDR3 is TGTGCCAGCAGCTGGGGGGAGGGTGGCTATGGCTACACCTTC. Amino acids: CASSWGEGGYGYTF. This sequence joins TRBV5-4 and TRBJ1-2; maybe TRBD1 (5 bases). There are 14 residues in the CDR3. The V gene lost 3 bases and the J gene lost 4 bases, with 13 bases spanning the gap. CDR1 is SGHNT and CDR2 is YYREEE in the germline V gene (reference sequence).

The V and J genes are TRBV27 and TRBJ1-4; D is perhaps TRBD1 (5 bases). The CDR3 has 15 amino acids. Germline lookup yields CDR1 MNHEY and CDR2 SMNVEV (reference sequence). V was cut by 0 bases and J by 6 bases, with 11 bases left in between. The CDR3 spells CASSLSVGGDEKLFF. In DNA form, the CDR3 reads TGTGCCAGCAGTTTATCGGTCGGGGGGGATGAAAAACTGTTTTTT. Based on the CDR3 plus reference TRBV27 and TRBJ1-4, the full variable domain is EAQVTQNPRYLITVTGKKLTVTCSQNMNHEYMSWYRQDPGLGLRQIYYSMNVEVTDKGDVPEGYKVSRKEKRNFPLILESPSPNQTSLYFCASSLSVGGDEKLFFGSGTQLSVL.

The chain uses TRBV30 and TRBJ2-1, with TRBD2 matching 11 bases. From germline, CDR1 is GTSNPN and CDR2 SVGIG (reference sequence). V was pared by 3 bases and J by 5 bases, with 6 bases of the junction left unmatched. The CDR3 length is 15 residues. CDR3 DNA sequence: TGTGCCTGGAGCGAGGGGACTAGCGGAGACAATGAGCAGTTCTTC. This codes for CAWSEGTSGDNEQFF.

The chain carries TRBV30 and TRBJ2-1; tentative D call: TRBD1 (6 bases). The V and J ends lost 4 bases and 10 bases respectively, with 11 bases between them. The CDR3 sequence is 11 residues long. Germline V gene sequence: CDR1 GTSNPN, CDR2 SVGIG (reference sequence). In nucleotides, the CDR3 is TGTGCCTGGACAGGGGTTGTCGAGCAGTTCTTC. It translates to CAWTGVVEQFF.